This T cell receptor (beta chain) was found in a study of identical twins. Unique molecular identifiers were in the cDNA, with template-switch universal primer binding. One entry per CDR3 protein, called by TCRdb with MiXCR from the 5' RACE reads. The repertoire includes more than 250,000 distinct CDR3 sequences, more than 6.5% of them detected once, and 2.1% sits in the top ten. This clonotype was observed at least ten times. These same data were also listed under a study on yellow fever vaccine responses in identical twins.

The sample taken for sequencing was memory (CD45RO+) T cells sorted from blood. This TCR came from a woman aged 18-30 years in good health.

CDR3 region: CASRKDRNYGYTF. The CDR3 DNA reads TGTGCCAGCAGGAAGGACCGGAACTATGGCTACACCTTC. The rearrangement links TRBV12-3 or TRBV12-4 to TRBJ1-2; unclear D gene. The CDR3 is made up of 13 amino acids. V was pared by 6 bases and J by 2 bases, with 10 bases between.